The 16 T cell receptor beta chains listed next were all sequenced from one sample in a study of cytotoxic CD8 clonotypes in ibrutinib-treated CLL (dated by TCRdb to the early 2020s). To prepare the library, the immunoSEQ multiplex PCR assay was applied. TCRdb holds this immuneACCESS table with in-frame rearrangements only. Some clones are missing; in checked studies, unresolved V genes explain under half, and the rest has no known cause. This sample gives approximately 330,000 clones in total; 80% of them show up just once. The biggest ten clones account for 5% to 7% of the sample. Sequences were derived from PBMCs, sampled before ibrutinib treatment. These receptors originate from a human donor with chronic lymphocytic leukemia.

This clone appeared a single time. The CDR3 loop is CARTGSGYEQYF. The CDR3 DNA sequence: TGTGCCAGGACCGGGAGTGGTTACGAGCAGTACTTC. This chain joins TRBV2 and TRBJ2-7, with D possibly TRBD2 on 6 matching bases. Trimming pared 9 bases from V and 4 bases from J, leaving 13 bases between. The CDR3 sequence is 12 residues long. In germline, CDR1 is SNHLY, CDR2 FYNNEI. The full variable domain, completed using reference TRBV2 and TRBJ2-7, is EPEVTQTPSHQVTQMGQEVILRCVPISNHLYFYWYRQILGQKVEFLVSFYNNEISEKSEIFDDQFSVERPDGSNFTLKIRSTKLEDSAMYFCARTGSGYEQYFGPGTRLTVT.

This rearrangement joins TRBV7-8 to TRBJ1-5; possibly TRBD1 for D (5 bases). Germline loops: CDR1 SGHVS, CDR2 FQNEAQ. The CDR3 is made up of 16 amino acids. Trimming pared 2 bases from V and 2 bases from J, leaving 13 bases between. The CDR3 coding sequence is TGTGCCAGCAGCTTATCGGGGTTGGGGCGCAATCAGCCCCAGCATTTT. Its protein is CASSLSGLGRNQPQHF.

In DNA form, the CDR3 reads TGCGCCAGCAGCCAAGAGGCGGGGAGGTACACCGGGGAGCTGTTTTTT. It is translated as CASSQEAGRYTGELFF. The chain couples TRBV4-1 to TRBJ2-2, with D perhaps matching TRBD2 (6 bases). From germline, CDR1 is MGHRA and CDR2 YSYEKL. There are 16 residues in the CDR3. V was shortened by 0 bases and J by 3 bases, with 11 bases between the two germline ends.

The chain is built from TRBV6-5 and TRBJ2-3; tentatively, D is TRBD2 (6 bases). The ends were cut back, 8 bases at V and 2 bases at J, with 11 bases in the middle. From germline, CDR1 is MNHEY and CDR2 SVGAGI. The CDR3 consists of 13 residues. The CDR3 here is CASGRGTTDTQYF. The CDR3 DNA follows: TGTGCCAGCGGTCGGGGGACCACAGATACGCAGTATTTT.

V and J are TRBV7-2 and TRBJ2-5; D might be TRBD1 (5 bases). Germline values: CDR1 SGHTA, CDR2 FQGNSA. The CDR3 loop spans 14 amino acids. V lost 0 bases, J lost 4 bases, and 9 bases lay in between. The CDR3 nucleotides read TGTGCCAGCAGCTTAGCGTCTGGGGCAGAGACCCAGTACTTC. It encodes CASSLASGAETQYF.

The J gene is TRBJ1-2, the V gene TRBV30; D is unclear. CDR1 is GTSNPN, CDR2 SVGIG, per germline (reference sequence). The CDR3 covers 12 residues. V lost 5 bases to trimming and J lost 6 bases, with 13 bases between them. CDR3 coding DNA: TGTGCCTGGGGGGAGGGTAGGGATGGCTACACCTTC. Its protein product is CAWGEGRDGYTF.

J is TRBJ2-5 and V is TRBV9, with 8 bases aligning to TRBD2. The J segment lost 4 bases and the V segment lost 1 base, leaving 3 bases of the junction unmatched. The CDR3 is made up of 14 amino acids. The V gene's germline CDR1 is SGDLS and CDR2 YYNGEE. In DNA, the CDR3 is TGTGCCAGCAGCGTATCCAGCGGGAGAGAGACCCAGTACTTC. Amino acid sequence: CASSVSSGRETQYF.

In DNA, the CDR3 is TGTGCCAGCACCAATGGACTTATAGCGTTAGGCTCCTACGAGCAGTACTTC. Protein: CASTNGLIALGSYEQYF. The chain uses TRBV11-2 and TRBJ2-7, with D possibly matching TRBD2 (5 bases). In germline, CDR1 is SGHAT, CDR2 FQNNGV. Trimming pared 7 bases from V and 0 bases from J, leaving 22 bases between. The CDR3 extends over 17 amino acids.

This chain joins TRBV9 and TRBJ2-5; 8 bases are a match to TRBD2. The CDR3 covers 16 residues. The V gene end was trimmed by 0 bases and the J gene end by 0 bases; junction bases not matched to a gene: 4. The germline V gene has CDR1 SGDLS and CDR2 YYNGEE. The CDR3: CASSVGASGYQETQYF. CDR3 bases: TGTGCCAGCAGCGTAGGGGCTAGCGGGTACCAAGAGACCCAGTACTTC.

Turning to this clone: The junction shows a germline mismatch at one end, possibly a read error. The J gene is TRBJ2-1, the V gene TRBV7-7; the D gene could be TRBD1 or TRBD2 (5 bases each). This CDR3 comprises 14 residues. In germline, CDR1 is SSHAT, CDR2 FNYEAQ (reference sequence). The CDR3: CASTPNPGTNEQFF. CDR3 nucleotides: TGTGCTAGCACCCCCAATCCGGGGACGAATGAGCAGTTCTTC.

The V and J genes are TRBV6-6 and TRBJ2-7; 8 bases fit TRBD2. Germline trimming cut 5 bases from V and 1 base from J; bases unmatched to any gene: 7. Germline lookup yields CDR1 MNHNY and CDR2 SVGAGI (reference sequence). There are 15 residues in the CDR3. CDR3 bases: TGTGCCAGCAGTACCAGTCGGGGGGGATCCTACGAGCAGTACTTC. Protein product: CASSTSRGGSYEQYF.

The rearrangement links TRBV7-3 to TRBJ2-3; 8 bases are shared with TRBD2. Germline loops: CDR1 SGHTA, CDR2 FQGTGA. V trimming: 2 bases; J trimming: 0 bases; junction bases outside the gene matches: 4. This CDR3 spans 16 amino acids. As DNA, the CDR3 is TGTGCCAGCAGCTTATGGCCTAGCGGGAGCACAGATACGCAGTATTTT. Its protein is CASSLWPSGSTDTQYF.

DNA for the CDR3: TGTGCCAGTAGTATTCGACTGACCCAATTCTCCTACGAGCAGTACTTC. It translates to CASSIRLTQFSYEQYF. V usage is TRBV19 and J usage is TRBJ2-7; D unresolved. V lost 3 bases to trimming and J lost 0 bases, with 15 bases between them. Germline CDR1 LNHDA, CDR2 SQIVND (reference sequence). CDR3 size: 16 residues.

The V and J genes are TRBV15 and TRBJ2-3; TRBD1 is a possible D gene (5 bases). The CDR3 runs 14 residues. V was trimmed by 3 bases and J by 4 bases, leaving 11 bases between them. The germline CDR1 and CDR2 sequences are LNHNV and YYDKDF (reference sequence). CDR3 bases: TGTGCCACCAGCAGCAGAAGGGGTGCAGATACGCAGTATTTT. It is translated as CATSSRRGADTQYF.

The V call is TRBV29-1, the J call TRBJ1-1; D is ambiguous. V was shortened by 2 bases and J by 0 bases, with 7 bases between the two germline ends. This CDR3 region has 13 residues. Germline V lookup: CDR1 SQVTM, CDR2 ANQGSEA. In nucleotides, the CDR3 is TGCAGCGTTGAATCGGCGTTGAACACTGAAGCTTTCTTT. This translates into CSVESALNTEAFF.

The V call is TRBV5-1, the J call TRBJ2-7; TRBD2 agrees at 11 bases. Germline trimming cut 4 bases from V and 1 base from J; bases unmatched to any gene: 7. Germline V CDR1 and CDR2: SGHRS, YFSETQ. The CDR3 is 16 amino acids. The CDR3, as DNA: TGCGCCAGCAGCACAGACGGGACTAGCGGTTCCTACGAGCAGTACTTC. Protein sequence: CASSTDGTSGSYEQYF.